A selection of T cell receptor beta chains follows, all from one sample in a study of identical twins. TCRdb independently ran MiXCR on the 5' RACE reads; one entry per CDR3 protein. The repertoire holds 520,000 or so distinct CDR3 sequences, with roughly a fifth as singletons. The same sample was also used in a study of T cells expressing NK-cell markers.

Sequencing was done on a sample of CD4+ T cells sorted from blood. These TCRs come from a woman in her late teens or twenties in good health. Both conserved end residues are part of each CDR3. The D gene is left open where the match is weak. Where a row states a size, it is once, few, many or the class of an expanded clone; other rows omit it.

>TRBJ1-2|.|TRBV7-9|few
TGTGCCAGCAGCCCTACAGGGTACTATGGCTACACCTTC
CASSPTGYYGYTF
>TRBJ2-5|.|TRBV6-1|few
TGTGCCAGCAGGGACGGAACCCAAGAGACCCAGTACTTC
CASRDGTQETQYF
>TRBJ2-1|TRBD1|TRBV5-1|few
TGCGCCAGCAGCTTTGGGGACAGGGACCACAATGAGCAGTTCTTC
CASSFGDRDHNEQFF
>TRBJ2-5|TRBD1|TRBV10-3|few
TGTGCCATCAGTTACAGGGGTGGAGAGACCCAGTACTTC
CAISYRGGETQYF
>TRBJ1-2|.|TRBV12-3/TRBV12-4|.
TGTGCCAGCAGTTTTACCCGGGGGGCTGGCTACACCTTC
CASSFTRGAGYTF
>TRBJ2-2|.|TRBV4-3|few
TGCGCCAGCAGCCAAGATAGATCCGGGGAGCTGTTTTTT
CASSQDRSGELFF
>TRBJ2-7|.|TRBV12-3/TRBV12-4|many
TGTGCCAGCAGTCTCCGGGGAAACTACGAGCAGTACTTC
CASSLRGNYEQYF
>TRBJ2-4|TRBD1|TRBV4-3|.
TGCGCCAGCAGCCATCCTGACAGGGGAAAAAACATTCAGTACTTC
CASSHPDRGKNIQYF
>TRBJ2-7|.|TRBV20-1|few
TGCAGTGTCTGGGGTGGGGGCTCCTACGAGCAGTACTTC
CSVWGGGSYEQYF
>TRBJ2-7|.|TRBV3-1|many
TGTGCCAGCAGCCAGCCCGGGACTGTCTACGAGCAGTACTTC
CASSQPGTVYEQYF
>TRBJ2-1|TRBD2|TRBV20-1|many
TGCAGCCTCTGGGCGGGGGGGCACAATGAGCAGTTCTTC
CSLWAGGHNEQFF
>TRBJ2-1|TRBD2|TRBV20-1|few
TGCAGTGCTAGAGGCCAGCGGGGGGCCAATGAGCAGTTCTTC
CSARGQRGANEQFF
>TRBJ2-1|TRBD2|TRBV20-1|.
TGCAGTGCCCGAGCTAGCGGGAGTAGGTATGAGCAGTTCTTC
CSARASGSRYEQFF
>TRBJ2-7|.|TRBV5-1|few
TGCGCCAGCAGCTGGGTGACAGCTCCTAGTGAGCAGTACTTC
CASSWVTAPSEQYF
>TRBJ2-7|.|TRBV7-9|few
TGTGCCAGCACCCCACCGGGGGTTCCCTACGAGCAGTACTTC
CASTPPGVPYEQYF
>TRBJ1-1|.|TRBV20-1|few
TGCAGTGCTATAGAACAAAGAGGAAACACTGAAGCTTTCTTT
CSAIEQRGNTEAFF
>TRBJ2-1|.|TRBV12-3/TRBV12-4|few
TGTGCCAGCAGGCCAACAGCGATGCGGTACAATGAGCAGTTCTTC
CASRPTAMRYNEQFF
>TRBJ2-3|TRBD2|TRBV4-2|.
TGTGCCAGCAGCCAAGAGCTTAGCGGGGGGGCAGGAGATACGCAGTATTTT
CASSQELSGGAGDTQYF
>TRBJ2-1|TRBD2|TRBV7-9|few
TGTGCCAGCATTTCAAGCGGGAGGGACAATGAGCAGTTCTTC
CASISSGRDNEQFF
>TRBJ2-1|TRBD2|TRBV12-3/TRBV12-4|.
TGTGCCAGCAGTTTAGCAGCGGGGGACCTCAATGAGCAGTTCTTC
CASSLAAGDLNEQFF
>TRBJ1-4|.|TRBV6-5|.
TGTGCCAGCAGTTACGGGCCCATCCGAAAACTGTTTTTT
CASSYGPIRKLFF
>TRBJ2-5|.|TRBV6-5|few
TGTGCCAGCAGTTACGTGGCAAGTAAAGGGGACCAGTACTTC
CASSYVASKGDQYF
>TRBJ2-1|TRBD2|TRBV12-3/TRBV12-4|.
TGTGCCAGCAGTTTTGCGTCTAGCGGGAGTTACGGTGAGCAGTTCTTC
CASSFASSGSYGEQFF
>TRBJ2-3|TRBD2|TRBV20-1|many
TGCAGTGCTAGAGATCTCCATAGACTAGCGGGGGACCCAGATACGCAGTATTTT
CSARDLHRLAGDPDTQYF
>TRBJ1-1|.|TRBV20-1|.
TGCAGTGCCCGAGGGGTCTTCGGCACTGAAGCTTTCTTT
CSARGVFGTEAFF
>TRBJ1-3|.|TRBV11-2|few
TGTGCCAGCGCAAGGGGTGCTGGAAACACCATATATTTT
CASARGAGNTIYF
>TRBJ1-1|.|TRBV7-3|.
TGTGCCAGCAGCTCAACAAATGGCGCTGAAGCTTTCTTT
CASSSTNGAEAFF
>TRBJ1-6|.|TRBV7-2|.
TGTGCCAGCAGCCCCGAGGCCTATAATTCACCCCTCCACTTT
CASSPEAYNSPLHF
>TRBJ2-1|.|TRBV3-1|.
TGTGCCAGCAGCGATACTAGATTACATGAGCAGTTCTTC
CASSDTRLHEQFF
>TRBJ2-3|.|TRBV20-1|.
TGCAGTGCTAGAGATAGATCCGGTACGCAGTATTTT
CSARDRSGTQYF
>TRBJ1-1|.|TRBV7-9|.
TGTGCCAGCAGCCCTAATGTAGTAGCCTTT
CASSPNVVAF
>TRBJ1-2|.|TRBV12-3/TRBV12-4|.
TGTGCCAGCAGTGTGGGGCCGGGGGTTGGCTACACCTTC
CASSVGPGVGYTF
>TRBJ2-1|TRBD2|TRBV2|.
TGTGCCAGCAGCCCCTATAGCGGGATATTGGGCAATGAGCAGTTCTTC
CASSPYSGILGNEQFF
>TRBJ2-3|.|TRBV6-4|.
TGTGCCAGCAGTCGACTGGGGTCGGATACGCAGTATTTT
CASSRLGSDTQYF
>TRBJ1-2|.|TRBV5-1|.
TGCGCCAGCAGCCAGGCGACATTTGGTTATGGCTACACCTTC
CASSQATFGYGYTF
>TRBJ2-7|.|TRBV6-5|many
TGTGCCAGCAGTTACTCAGGGCAGGCGCACGAGCAGTACTTC
CASSYSGQAHEQYF
>TRBJ2-5|TRBD2|TRBV15|.
TGTGCCACCAGCAGGGGTGCTAGCGGGGGGTCGTCCCAGTACTTC
CATSRGASGGSSQYF
>TRBJ1-2|TRBD1|TRBV7-2|.
TGTGCCAGCAGCTTTGAGGACAGGGCGTTTGTTGGCTACACCTTC
CASSFEDRAFVGYTF
>TRBJ1-6|.|TRBV11-3|few
TGTGCCAGCGGACGGGGACCCGGTTCACCCCTCCACTTT
CASGRGPGSPLHF
>TRBJ2-7|.|TRBV6-2/TRBV6-3|.
TGTGCCAGCAGTTACGGATTTTACTCCTACGAGCAGTACTTC
CASSYGFYSYEQYF
>TRBJ2-2|.|TRBV25-1|.
TGTGCCAGCAGTCCCCAGGCGAGTCCCGGGGAGCTGTTTTTT
CASSPQASPGELFF
>TRBJ2-7|TRBD1|TRBV12-3/TRBV12-4|.
TGTGCCAGCAGAACCCGGGACAGCTACGAGCAGTACTTC
CASRTRDSYEQYF
>TRBJ1-6|.|TRBV10-3|.
TGTGCCATCAGTGAGAATGGAGGGTATGATTCACCCCTCCACTTT
CAISENGGYDSPLHF
>TRBJ2-2|.|TRBV12-3/TRBV12-4|.
TGTGCCAGCAGTCCCCAGGGTATCGGGGAGCTGTTTTTT
CASSPQGIGELFF
>TRBJ2-3|.|TRBV9|.
TGTGCCAGCAGCGTAGAGAGTAGAGATACGCAGTATTTT
CASSVESRDTQYF
>TRBJ2-7|.|TRBV6-5|few
TGTGCCAGCAGTTACTCGGGGACATGGGAGCAGTACTTC
CASSYSGTWEQYF
>TRBJ2-2|.|TRBV21-1|.
TGTGCCAGCAGCAAAGCACTCATGACAGGGAACACCGGGGAGCTGTTTTTT
CASSKALMTGNTGELFF
>TRBJ2-1|TRBD2|TRBV10-3|.
TGTGCCATCAGTGTAAGACTAGCGGAAATCCCCGGTGAGCAGTTCTTC
CAISVRLAEIPGEQFF
>TRBJ2-7|.|TRBV4-3|.
TGCGCCAGCAGCCAAGATCATGCAGGGACCTACGAGCAGTACTTC
CASSQDHAGTYEQYF
>TRBJ2-1|.|TRBV20-1|few
TGCAGTGCTAGCCGACCGAGCTCCTACAATGAGCAGTTCTTC
CSASRPSSYNEQFF
>TRBJ2-7|TRBD2|TRBV20-1|few
TGCAGTGCTAGTGCCCTTCGGGGGGGAGCAACGGAGCAGTACTTC
CSASALRGGATEQYF
>TRBJ1-1|TRBD1|TRBV11-2|few
TGTGCCAGCAGTCCTTCGGACAGGGGACGGGTAATGCGGACTGAAGCTTTCTTT
CASSPSDRGRVMRTEAFF
>TRBJ1-2|TRBD1|TRBV12-3/TRBV12-4|few
TGTGCCAGCAGCCGACCGGACAGGCTCTATGGCTACACCTTC
CASSRPDRLYGYTF